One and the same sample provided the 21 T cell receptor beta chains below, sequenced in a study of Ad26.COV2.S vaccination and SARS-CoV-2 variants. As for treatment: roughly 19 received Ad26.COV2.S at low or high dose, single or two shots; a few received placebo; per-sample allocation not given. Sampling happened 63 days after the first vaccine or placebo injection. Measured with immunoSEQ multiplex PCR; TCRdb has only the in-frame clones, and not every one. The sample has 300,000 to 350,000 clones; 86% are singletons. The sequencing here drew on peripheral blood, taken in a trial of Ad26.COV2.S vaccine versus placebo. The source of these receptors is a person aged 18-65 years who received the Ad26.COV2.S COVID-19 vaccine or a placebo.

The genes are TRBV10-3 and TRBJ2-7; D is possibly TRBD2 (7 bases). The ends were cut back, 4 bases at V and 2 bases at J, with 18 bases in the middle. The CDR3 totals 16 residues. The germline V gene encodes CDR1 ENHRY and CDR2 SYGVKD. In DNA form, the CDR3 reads TGTGCCATCAGTGGAACCACTAGGGGGGGGGCCTACGAGCAGTACTTC. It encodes CAISGTTRGGAYEQYF.

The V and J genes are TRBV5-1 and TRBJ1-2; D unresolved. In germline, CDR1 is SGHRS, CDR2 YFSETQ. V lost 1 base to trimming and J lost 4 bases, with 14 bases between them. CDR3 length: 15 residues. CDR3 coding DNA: TGCGCCAGCAGCTTGTCGTCCGGATCTACCTATGGCTACACCTTC. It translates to CASSLSSGSTYGYTF.

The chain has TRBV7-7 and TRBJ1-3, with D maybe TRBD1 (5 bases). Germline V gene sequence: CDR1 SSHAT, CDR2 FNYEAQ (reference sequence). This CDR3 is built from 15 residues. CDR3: CAFSGTDDSGNTIYF. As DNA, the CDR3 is TGTGCTTTCTCCGGGACGGACGACTCTGGAAACACCATATATTTT.

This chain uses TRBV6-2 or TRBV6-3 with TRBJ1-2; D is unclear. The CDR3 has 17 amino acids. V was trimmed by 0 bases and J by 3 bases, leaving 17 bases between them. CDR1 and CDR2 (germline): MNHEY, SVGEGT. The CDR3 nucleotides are TGTGCCAGCAGTTACTCAATGTCCGGGCCTCCGGACTATGGCTACACCTTC. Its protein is CASSYSMSGPPDYGYTF.

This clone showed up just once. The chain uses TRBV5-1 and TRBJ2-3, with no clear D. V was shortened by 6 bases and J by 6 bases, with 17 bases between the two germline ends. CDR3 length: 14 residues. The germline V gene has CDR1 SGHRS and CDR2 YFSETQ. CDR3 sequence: CASIPSPPLDTQYF. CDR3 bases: TGCGCCAGCATTCCCTCCCCTCCTCTGGATACGCAGTATTTT.

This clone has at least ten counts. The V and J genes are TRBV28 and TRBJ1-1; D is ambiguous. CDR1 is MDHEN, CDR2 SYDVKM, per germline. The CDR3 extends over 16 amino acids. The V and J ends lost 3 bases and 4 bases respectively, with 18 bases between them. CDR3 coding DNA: TGTGCCAGCAGTTTCAGAGTGGCATACCGGGTCACTGAAGCTTTCTTT. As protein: CASSFRVAYRVTEAFF. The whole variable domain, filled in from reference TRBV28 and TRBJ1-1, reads DVKVTQSSRYLVKRTGEKVFLECVQDMDHENMFWYRQDPGLGLRLIYFSYDVKMKEKGDIPEGYSVSREKKERFSLILESASTNQTSMYLCASSFRVAYRVTEAFFGQGTRLTVV.

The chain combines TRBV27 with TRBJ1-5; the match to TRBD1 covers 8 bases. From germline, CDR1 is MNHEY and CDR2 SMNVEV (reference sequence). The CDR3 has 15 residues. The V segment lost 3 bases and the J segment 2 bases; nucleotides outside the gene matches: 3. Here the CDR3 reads CASSFGQGGNQPQHF. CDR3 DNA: TGTGCCAGCAGTTTCGGACAGGGCGGCAATCAGCCCCAGCATTTT.

This CDR3 is CSVEITGAEQYF. As DNA, the CDR3 is TGCAGCGTTGAAATAACAGGGGCTGAGCAGTACTTC. The chain combines TRBV29-1 with TRBJ2-7; 7 nucleotides line up with TRBD1. The CDR3 runs 12 residues. The germline V gene encodes CDR1 SQVTM and CDR2 ANQGSEA. V trimming: 2 bases; J trimming: 7 bases; junction bases outside the gene matches: 5.

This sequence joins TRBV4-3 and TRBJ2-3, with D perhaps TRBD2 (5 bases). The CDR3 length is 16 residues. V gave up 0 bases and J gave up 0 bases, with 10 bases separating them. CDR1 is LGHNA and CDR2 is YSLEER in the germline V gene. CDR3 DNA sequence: TGCGCCAGCAGCCAAGAAGCTAGCTTAAGCACAGATACGCAGTATTTT. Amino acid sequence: CASSQEASLSTDTQYF.

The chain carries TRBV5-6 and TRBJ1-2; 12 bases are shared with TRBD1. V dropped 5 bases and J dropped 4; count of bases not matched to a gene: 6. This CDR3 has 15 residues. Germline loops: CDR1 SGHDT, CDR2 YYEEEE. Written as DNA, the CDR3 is TGTGCCAGCAGGGACTTGGGACAGGGGGCCTATGGCTACACCTTC. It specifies CASRDLGQGAYGYTF.

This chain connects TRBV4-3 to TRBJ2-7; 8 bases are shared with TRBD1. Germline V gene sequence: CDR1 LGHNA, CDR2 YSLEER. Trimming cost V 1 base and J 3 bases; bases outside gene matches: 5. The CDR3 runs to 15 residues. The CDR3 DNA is TGCGCCAGCAGCCAAGCGGGGACAGGATACTACGAGCAGTACTTC. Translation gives CASSQAGTGYYEQYF.

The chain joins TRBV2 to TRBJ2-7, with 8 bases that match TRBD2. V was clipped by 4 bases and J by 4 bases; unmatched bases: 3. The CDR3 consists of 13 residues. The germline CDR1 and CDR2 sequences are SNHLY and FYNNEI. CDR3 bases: TGTGCCAGCAGTGCGGGGGGGCCTTACGAGCAGTACTTC. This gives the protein CASSAGGPYEQYF.

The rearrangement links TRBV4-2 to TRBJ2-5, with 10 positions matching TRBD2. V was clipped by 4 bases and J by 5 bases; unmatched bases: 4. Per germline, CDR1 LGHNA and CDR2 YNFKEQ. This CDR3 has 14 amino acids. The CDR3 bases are TGTGCCAGCAGCCCCTCGACTAGCGGGGAGACCCAGTACTTC. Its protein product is CASSPSTSGETQYF.

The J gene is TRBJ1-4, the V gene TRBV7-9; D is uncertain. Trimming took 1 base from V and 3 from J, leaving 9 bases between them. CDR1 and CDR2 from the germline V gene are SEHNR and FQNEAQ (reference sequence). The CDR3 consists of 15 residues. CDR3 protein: CASSLGSVPNEKLFF. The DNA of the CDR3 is TGTGCCAGCAGCTTAGGGTCAGTCCCTAATGAAAAACTGTTTTTT.

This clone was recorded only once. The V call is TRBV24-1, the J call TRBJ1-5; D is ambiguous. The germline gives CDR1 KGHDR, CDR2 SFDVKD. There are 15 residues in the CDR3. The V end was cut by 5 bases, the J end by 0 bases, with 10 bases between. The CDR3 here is CATSASGYSNQPQHF. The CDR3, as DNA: TGTGCCACCAGTGCCTCTGGATATAGCAATCAGCCCCAGCATTTT.

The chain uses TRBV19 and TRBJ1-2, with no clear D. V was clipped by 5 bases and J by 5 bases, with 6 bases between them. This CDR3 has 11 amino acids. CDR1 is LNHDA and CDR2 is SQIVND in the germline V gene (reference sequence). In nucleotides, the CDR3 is TGTGCCAGTAGTGGACCGTATGGCTACACCTTC. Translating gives CASSGPYGYTF.

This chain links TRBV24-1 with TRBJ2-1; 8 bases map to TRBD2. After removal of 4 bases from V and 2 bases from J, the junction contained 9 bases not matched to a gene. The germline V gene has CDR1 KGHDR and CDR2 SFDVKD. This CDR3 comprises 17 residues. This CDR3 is CATSDPISGGAYNEQFF. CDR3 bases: TGTGCCACCAGTGACCCAATCAGCGGGGGCGCCTACAATGAGCAGTTCTTC.

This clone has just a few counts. CDR3 nucleotides: TGTGCCAGCAGCAATCCTCCCGGGACAGTAACCAATCAGCCCCAGCATTTT. It is translated as CASSNPPGTVTNQPQHF. The chain is built from TRBV11-2 and TRBJ1-5; 7 bases are a match to TRBD1. Germline V gives CDR1 SGHAT, CDR2 FQNNGV. The V gene end was trimmed by 5 bases and the J gene end by 3 bases; junction bases not matched to a gene: 13. There are 17 residues in the CDR3.

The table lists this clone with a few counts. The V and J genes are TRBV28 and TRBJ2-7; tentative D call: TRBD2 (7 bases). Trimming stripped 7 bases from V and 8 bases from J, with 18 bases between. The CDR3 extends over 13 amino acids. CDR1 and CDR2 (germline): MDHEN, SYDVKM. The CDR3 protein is CASTMGGAGQQYF. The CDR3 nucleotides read TGTGCCAGCACCATGGGGGGGGCAGGGCAGCAGTACTTC. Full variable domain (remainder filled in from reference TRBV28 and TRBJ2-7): DVKVTQSSRYLVKRTGEKVFLECVQDMDHENMFWYRQDPGLGLRLIYFSYDVKMKEKGDIPEGYSVSREKKERFSLILESASTNQTSMYLCASTMGGAGQQYFGPGTRLTVT.

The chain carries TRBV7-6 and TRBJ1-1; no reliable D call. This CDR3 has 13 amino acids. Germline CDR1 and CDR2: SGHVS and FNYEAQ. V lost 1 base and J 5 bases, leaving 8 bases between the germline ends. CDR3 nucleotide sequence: TGTGCCAGCAGCTTAGGTGGGGTGACTGAAGCTTTCTTT. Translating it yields CASSLGGVTEAFF. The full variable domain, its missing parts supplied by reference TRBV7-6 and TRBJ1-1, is GAGVSQSPRYKVTKRGQDVALRCDPISGHVSLYWYRQALGQGPEFLTYFNYEAQQDKSGLPNDRFSAERPEGSISTLTIQRTEQRDSAMYRCASSLGGVTEAFFGQGTRLTVV.

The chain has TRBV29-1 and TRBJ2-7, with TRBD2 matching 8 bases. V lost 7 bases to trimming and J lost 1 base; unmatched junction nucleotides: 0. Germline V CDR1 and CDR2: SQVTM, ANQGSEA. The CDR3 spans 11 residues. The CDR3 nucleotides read TGCAGCGCGGGGGGGTCCTACGAGCAGTACTTC. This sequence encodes CSAGGSYEQYF.